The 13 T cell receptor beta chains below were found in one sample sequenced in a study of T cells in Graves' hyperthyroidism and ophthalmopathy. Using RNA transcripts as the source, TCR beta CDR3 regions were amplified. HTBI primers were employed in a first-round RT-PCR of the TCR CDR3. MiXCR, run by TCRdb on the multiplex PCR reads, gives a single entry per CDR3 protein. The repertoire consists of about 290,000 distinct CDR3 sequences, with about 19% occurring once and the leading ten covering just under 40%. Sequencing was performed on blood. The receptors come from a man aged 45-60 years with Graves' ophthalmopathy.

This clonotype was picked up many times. The CDR3 protein is CAWSPQASTEAFF. The CDR3 nucleotides read TGTGCCTGGAGTCCACAGGCATCTACTGAAGCTTTCTTT. The V gene is TRBV30, the J gene TRBJ1-1; D might be TRBD1 (5 bases). The germline V gene has CDR1 GTSNPN and CDR2 SVGIG (reference sequence). Trimming took off 2 bases at V and 5 bases at J, with 12 bases between the two ends. The CDR3 totals 13 residues.

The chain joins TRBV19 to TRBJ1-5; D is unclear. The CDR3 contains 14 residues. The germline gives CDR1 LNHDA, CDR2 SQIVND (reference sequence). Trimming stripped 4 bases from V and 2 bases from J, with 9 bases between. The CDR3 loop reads CASSTKRGNQPQHF. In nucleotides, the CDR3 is TGTGCCAGTAGTACAAAACGTGGCAATCAGCCCCAGCATTTT. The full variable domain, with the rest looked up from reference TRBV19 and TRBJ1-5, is DGGITQSPKYLFRKEGQNVTLSCEQNLNHDAMYWYRQDPGQGLRLIYYSQIVNDFQKGDIAEGYSVSREKKESFPLTVTSAQKNPTAFYLCASSTKRGNQPQHFGDGTRLSIL.

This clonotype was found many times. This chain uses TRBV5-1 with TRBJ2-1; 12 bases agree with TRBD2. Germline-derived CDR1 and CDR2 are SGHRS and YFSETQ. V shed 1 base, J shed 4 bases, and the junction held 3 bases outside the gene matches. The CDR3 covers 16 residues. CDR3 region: CASSLTLAGGYNEQFF. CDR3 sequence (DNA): TGCGCCAGCAGCTTGACTCTAGCGGGGGGGTACAATGAGCAGTTCTTC.

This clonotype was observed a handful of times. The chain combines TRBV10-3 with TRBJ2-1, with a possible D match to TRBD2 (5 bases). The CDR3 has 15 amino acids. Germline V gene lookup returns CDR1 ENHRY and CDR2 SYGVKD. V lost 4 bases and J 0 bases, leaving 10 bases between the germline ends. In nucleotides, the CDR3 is TGTGCCATCAGTGCGGCGGGTGGCTCCTACAATGAGCAGTTCTTC. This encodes CAISAAGGSYNEQFF.

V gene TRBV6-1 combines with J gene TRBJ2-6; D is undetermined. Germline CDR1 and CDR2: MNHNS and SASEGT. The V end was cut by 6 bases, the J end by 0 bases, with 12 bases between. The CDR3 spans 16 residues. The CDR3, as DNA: TGTGCCAGCAGGCTAGTCGACCGCTCTGGGGCCAACGTCCTGACTTTC. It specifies CASRLVDRSGANVLTF.

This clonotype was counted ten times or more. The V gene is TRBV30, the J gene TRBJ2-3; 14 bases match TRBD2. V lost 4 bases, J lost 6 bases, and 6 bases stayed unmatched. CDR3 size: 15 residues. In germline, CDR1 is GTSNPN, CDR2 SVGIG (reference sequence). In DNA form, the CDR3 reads TGTGCCTGGACGGGGACTAGCGGGAGTGGTGATACGCAGTATTTT. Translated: CAWTGTSGSGDTQYF.

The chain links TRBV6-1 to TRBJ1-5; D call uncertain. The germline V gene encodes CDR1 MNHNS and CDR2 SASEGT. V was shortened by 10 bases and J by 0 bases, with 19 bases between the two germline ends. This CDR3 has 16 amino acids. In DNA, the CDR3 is TGTGCCACGCTCCAATACGCCGGGAGTAGCAATCAGCCCCAGCATTTT. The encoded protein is CATLQYAGSSNQPQHF.

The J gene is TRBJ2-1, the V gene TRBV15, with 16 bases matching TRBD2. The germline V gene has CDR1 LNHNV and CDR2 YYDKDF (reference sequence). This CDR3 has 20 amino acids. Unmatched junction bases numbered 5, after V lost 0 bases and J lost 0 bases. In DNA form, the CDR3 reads TGTGCCACCAGCAGAGAGGGACTAGCGGGAGGGCGGAGCTCCTACAATGAGCAGTTCTTC. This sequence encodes CATSREGLAGGRSSYNEQFF.

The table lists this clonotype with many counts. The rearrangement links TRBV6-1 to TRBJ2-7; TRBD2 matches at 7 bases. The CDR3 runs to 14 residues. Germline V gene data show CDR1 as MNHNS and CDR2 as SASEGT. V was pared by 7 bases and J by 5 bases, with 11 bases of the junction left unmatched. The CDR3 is CASTRREGRDEQYF. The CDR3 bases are TGTGCCAGCACAAGAAGGGAGGGGCGAGACGAGCAGTACTTC.

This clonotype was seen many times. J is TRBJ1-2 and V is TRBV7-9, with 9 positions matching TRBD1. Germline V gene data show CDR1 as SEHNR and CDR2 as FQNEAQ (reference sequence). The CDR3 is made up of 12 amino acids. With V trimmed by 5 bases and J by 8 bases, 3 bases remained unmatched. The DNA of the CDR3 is TGTGCCAGCAGCAGGACAGGGGAGGGCTACACCTTC. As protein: CASSRTGEGYTF.

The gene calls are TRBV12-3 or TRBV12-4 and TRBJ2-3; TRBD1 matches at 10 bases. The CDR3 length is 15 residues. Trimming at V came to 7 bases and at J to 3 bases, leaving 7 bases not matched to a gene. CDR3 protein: CASNHRTGGTDTQYF. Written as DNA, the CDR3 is TGTGCCAGCAATCATAGGACAGGGGGAACAGATACGCAGTATTTT.

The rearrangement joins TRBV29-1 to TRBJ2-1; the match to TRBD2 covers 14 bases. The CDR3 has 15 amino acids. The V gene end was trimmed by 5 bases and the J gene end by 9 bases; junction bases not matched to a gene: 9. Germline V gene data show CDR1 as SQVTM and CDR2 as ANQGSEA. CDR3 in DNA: TGCAGCGTTCTGCTGGGACTAGCGGGAGTCGGTGAGCAGTTCTTC. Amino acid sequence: CSVLLGLAGVGEQFF.

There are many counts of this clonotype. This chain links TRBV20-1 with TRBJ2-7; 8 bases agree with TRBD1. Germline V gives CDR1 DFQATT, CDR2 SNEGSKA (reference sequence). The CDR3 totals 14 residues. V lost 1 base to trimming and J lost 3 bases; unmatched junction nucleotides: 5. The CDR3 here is CSARGRTGIYEQYF. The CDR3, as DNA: TGCAGTGCTAGAGGTAGGACAGGGATCTACGAGCAGTACTTC.